The following is a T cell receptor (beta chain) sequence with its context. What it binds is unknown. This entry comes from a study of cytomegalovirus exposure and HLA in healthy donors. General observations from the study: In vitro assays verified that three CMV-associated chains recognized CMV antigens specifically. Despite most TCR sequences being rare, some public TCRs occurred in many donors. Per published reports, the classifier diagnosed cytomegalovirus status with high specificity and sensitivity.

TCRdb's copy holds only in-frame clones and misses some; the assay was immunoSEQ multiplex PCR. The sample lists 40,000 to 60,000 clones; around 94% were seen once. V lost 1 base, J lost 5 bases, and 15 bases lay in between. This CDR3 has 16 amino acids. Per germline, CDR1 SGHDT and CDR2 YYEEEE. The chain recombines TRBV5-6 with TRBJ1-4, with D possibly matching TRBD1 (6 bases). This clonotype was sampled from a woman under 30 in good health and CMV-seropositive. Sequencing input: PBMCs. This CDR3 is CASSLLVGQGNEKLFF. CDR3 DNA sequence: TGTGCCAGCAGCTTGTTAGTGGGCCAGGGGAATGAAAAACTGTTTTTT.